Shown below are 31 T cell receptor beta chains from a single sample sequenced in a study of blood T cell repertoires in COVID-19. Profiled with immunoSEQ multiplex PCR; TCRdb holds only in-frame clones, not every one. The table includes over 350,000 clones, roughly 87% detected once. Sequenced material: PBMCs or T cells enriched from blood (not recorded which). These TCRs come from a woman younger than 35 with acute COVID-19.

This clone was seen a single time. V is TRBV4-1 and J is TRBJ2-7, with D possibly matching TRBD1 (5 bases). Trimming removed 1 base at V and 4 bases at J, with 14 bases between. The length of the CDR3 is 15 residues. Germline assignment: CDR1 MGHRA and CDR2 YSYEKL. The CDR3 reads CASSQGSAGSYEQYF. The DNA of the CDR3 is TGCGCCAGCAGCCAAGGTTCGGCAGGGTCGTACGAGCAGTACTTC.

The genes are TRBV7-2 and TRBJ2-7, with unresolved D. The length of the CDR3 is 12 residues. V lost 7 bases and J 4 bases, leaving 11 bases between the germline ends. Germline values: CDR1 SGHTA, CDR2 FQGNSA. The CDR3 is CASKRSGYEQYF. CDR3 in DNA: TGTGCCAGCAAAAGATCCGGTTACGAGCAGTACTTC. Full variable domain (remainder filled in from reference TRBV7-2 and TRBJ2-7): GAGVSQSPSNKVTEKGKDVELRCDPISGHTALYWYRQSLGQGLEFLIYFQGNSAPDKSGLPSDRFSAERTGGSVSTLTIQRTQQEDSAVYLCASKRSGYEQYFGPGTRLTVT.

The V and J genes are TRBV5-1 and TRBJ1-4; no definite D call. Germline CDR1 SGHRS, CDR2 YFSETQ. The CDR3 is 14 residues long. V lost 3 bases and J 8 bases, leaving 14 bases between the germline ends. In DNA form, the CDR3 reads TGCGCCAGCAGCTCGACATCGATTGGGGAAAAACTGTTTTTT. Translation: CASSSTSIGEKLFF.

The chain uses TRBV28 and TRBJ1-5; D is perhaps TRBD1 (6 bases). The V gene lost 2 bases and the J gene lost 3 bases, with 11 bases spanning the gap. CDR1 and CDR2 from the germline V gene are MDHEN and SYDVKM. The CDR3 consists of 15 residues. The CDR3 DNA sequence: TGTGCCAGCAGTTTAGGGGGGGCCATCAATCAGCCCCAGCATTTT. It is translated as CASSLGGAINQPQHF.

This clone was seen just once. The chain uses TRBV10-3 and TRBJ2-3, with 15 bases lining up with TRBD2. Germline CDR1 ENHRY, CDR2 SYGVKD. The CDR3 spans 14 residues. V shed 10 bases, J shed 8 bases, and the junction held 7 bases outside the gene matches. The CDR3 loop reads CATGLAGGEGTQYF. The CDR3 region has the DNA TGTGCCACCGGACTAGCGGGGGGGGAGGGTACGCAGTATTTT.

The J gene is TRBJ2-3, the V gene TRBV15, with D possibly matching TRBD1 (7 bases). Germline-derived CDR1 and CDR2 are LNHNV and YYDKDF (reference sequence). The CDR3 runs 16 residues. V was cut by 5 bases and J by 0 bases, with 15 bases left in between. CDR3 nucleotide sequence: TGTGCCACCAGCGCGGGACAGATCAAAAGCACAGATACGCAGTATTTT. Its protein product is CATSAGQIKSTDTQYF. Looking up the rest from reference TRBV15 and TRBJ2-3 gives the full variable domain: DAMVIQNPRYQVTQFGKPVTLSCSQTLNHNVMYWYQQKSSQAPKLLFHYYDKDFNNEADTPDNFQSRRPNTSFCFLDIRSPGLGDTAMYLCATSAGQIKSTDTQYFGPGTRLTVL.

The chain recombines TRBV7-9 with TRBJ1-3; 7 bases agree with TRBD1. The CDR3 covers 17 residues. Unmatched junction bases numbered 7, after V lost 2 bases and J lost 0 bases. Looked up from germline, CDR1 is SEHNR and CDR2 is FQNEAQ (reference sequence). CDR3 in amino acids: CASSLSPGGDSGNTIYF. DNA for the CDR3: TGTGCCAGCAGCTTATCCCCAGGGGGTGACTCTGGAAACACCATATATTTT.

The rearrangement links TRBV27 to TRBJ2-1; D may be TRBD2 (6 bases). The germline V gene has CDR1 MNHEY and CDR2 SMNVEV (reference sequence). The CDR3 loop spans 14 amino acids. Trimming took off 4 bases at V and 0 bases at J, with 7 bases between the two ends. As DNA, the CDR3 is TGTGCCAGCAGTTGGGGAGGCTCCTACAATGAGCAGTTCTTC. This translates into CASSWGGSYNEQFF.

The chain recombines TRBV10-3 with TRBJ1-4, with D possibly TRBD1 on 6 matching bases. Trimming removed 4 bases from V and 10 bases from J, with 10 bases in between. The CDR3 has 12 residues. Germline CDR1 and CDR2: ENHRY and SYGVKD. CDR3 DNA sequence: TGTGCCATCAGTGGGACAGAATCAAAACTGTTTTTT. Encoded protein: CAISGTESKLFF.

The CDR3 DNA reads as TGTGCCAGCAGCCCTAGAACAGGGGTCGGCTACGAGCAGTACTTC. It codes for CASSPRTGVGYEQYF. The chain recombines TRBV7-3 with TRBJ2-7; 7 nucleotides line up with TRBD1. V was clipped by 5 bases and J by 3 bases; unmatched bases: 10. This CDR3 contains 15 residues. Germline V lookup: CDR1 SGHTA, CDR2 FQGTGA.

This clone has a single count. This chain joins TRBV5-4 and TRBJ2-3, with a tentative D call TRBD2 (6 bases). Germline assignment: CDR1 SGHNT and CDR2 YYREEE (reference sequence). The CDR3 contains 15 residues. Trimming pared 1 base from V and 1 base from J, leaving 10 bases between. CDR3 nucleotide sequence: TGTGCCAGCAGCTTGATGTCTAGCGGCACAGATACGCAGTATTTT. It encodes CASSLMSSGTDTQYF.

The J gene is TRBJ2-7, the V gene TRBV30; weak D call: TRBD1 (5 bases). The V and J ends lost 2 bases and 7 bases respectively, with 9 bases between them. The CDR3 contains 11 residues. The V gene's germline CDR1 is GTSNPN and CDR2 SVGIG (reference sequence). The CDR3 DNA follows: TGTGCCTGGAGTACTTGGACAGAGCAGTACTTC. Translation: CAWSTWTEQYF.

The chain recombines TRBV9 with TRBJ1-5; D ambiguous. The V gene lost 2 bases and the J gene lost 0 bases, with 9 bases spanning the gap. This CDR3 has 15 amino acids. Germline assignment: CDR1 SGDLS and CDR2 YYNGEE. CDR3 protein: CASSVGSDSNQPQHF. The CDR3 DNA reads TGTGCCAGCAGCGTTGGCAGCGATAGCAATCAGCCCCAGCATTTT.

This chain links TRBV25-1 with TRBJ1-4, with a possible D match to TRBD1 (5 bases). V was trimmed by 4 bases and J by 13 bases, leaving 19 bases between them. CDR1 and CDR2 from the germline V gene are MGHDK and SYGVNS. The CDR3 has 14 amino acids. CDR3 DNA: TGTGCCAGCAGTGGCCAGGGCCTAGTTTATGGACTGTTTTTT. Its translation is CASSGQGLVYGLFF.

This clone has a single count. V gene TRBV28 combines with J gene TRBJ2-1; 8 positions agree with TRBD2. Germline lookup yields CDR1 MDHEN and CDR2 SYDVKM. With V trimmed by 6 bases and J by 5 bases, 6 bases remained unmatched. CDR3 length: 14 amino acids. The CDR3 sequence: CASRYTSGDNEQFF. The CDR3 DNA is TGTGCCAGCAGATACACTAGCGGCGACAATGAGCAGTTCTTC.

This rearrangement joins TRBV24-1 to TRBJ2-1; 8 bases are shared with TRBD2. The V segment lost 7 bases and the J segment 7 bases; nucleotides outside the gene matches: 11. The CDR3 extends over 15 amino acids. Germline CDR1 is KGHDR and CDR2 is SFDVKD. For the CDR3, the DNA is TGTGCCACCAGCCCTAGCGGGTTCAACTGGAATGAGCAGTTCTTC. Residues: CATSPSGFNWNEQFF.

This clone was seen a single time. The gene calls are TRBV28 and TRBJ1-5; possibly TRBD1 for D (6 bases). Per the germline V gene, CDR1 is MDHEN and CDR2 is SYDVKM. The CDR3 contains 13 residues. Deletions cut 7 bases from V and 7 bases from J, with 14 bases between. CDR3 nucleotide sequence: TGTGCCAGCAACAACAGGGCAGGACAGCCCCAGCATTTT. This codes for CASNNRAGQPQHF.

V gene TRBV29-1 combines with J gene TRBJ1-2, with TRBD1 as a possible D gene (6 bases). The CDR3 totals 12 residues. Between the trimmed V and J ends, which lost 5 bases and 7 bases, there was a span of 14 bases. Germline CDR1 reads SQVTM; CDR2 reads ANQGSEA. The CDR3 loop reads CSVPQGRGGYTF. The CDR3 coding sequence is TGCAGCGTTCCACAGGGACGTGGTGGCTACACCTTC. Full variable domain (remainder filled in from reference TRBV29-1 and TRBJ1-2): SAVISQKPSRDICQRGTSLTIQCQVDSQVTMMFWYRQQPGQSLTLIATANQGSEATYESGFVIDKFPISRPNLTFSTLTVSNMSPEDSSIYLCSVPQGRGGYTFGSGTRLTVV.

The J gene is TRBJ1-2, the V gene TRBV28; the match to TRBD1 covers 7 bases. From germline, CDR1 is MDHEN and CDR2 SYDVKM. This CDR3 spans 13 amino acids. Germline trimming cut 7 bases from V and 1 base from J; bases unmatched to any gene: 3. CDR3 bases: TGTGCCAGCAATCGGGACAGTAACTATGGCTACACCTTC. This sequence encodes CASNRDSNYGYTF.

CDR3 region: CASSLWSGRDEQYF. CDR3 nucleotide sequence: TGTGCCAGCAGTTTATGGAGTGGTCGCGACGAGCAGTACTTC. The chain joins TRBV27 to TRBJ2-7; D remains unclear. This CDR3 region has 14 residues. Trimming left V 1 base short and J 5 bases short, with 12 bases between. Germline-derived CDR1 and CDR2 are MNHEY and SMNVEV (reference sequence).

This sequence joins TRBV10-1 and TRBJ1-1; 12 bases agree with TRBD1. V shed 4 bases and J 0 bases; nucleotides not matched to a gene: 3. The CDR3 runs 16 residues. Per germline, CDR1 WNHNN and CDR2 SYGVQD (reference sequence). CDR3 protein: CASSAGTGGLNTEAFF. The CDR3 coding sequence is TGCGCCAGCAGTGCCGGGACAGGGGGCCTGAACACTGAAGCTTTCTTT.

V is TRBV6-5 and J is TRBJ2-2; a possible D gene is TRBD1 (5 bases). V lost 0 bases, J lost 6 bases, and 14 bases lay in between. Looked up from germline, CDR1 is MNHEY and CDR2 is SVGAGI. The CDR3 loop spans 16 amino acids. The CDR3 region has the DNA TGTGCCAGCAGTTACTCCCAGGGCTCCGGCGCCGGGGAGCTGTTTTTT. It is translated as CASSYSQGSGAGELFF.

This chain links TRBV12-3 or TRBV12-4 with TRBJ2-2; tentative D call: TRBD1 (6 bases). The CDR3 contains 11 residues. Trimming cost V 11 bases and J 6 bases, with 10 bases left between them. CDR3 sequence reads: CAWPGAGELFF. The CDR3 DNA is TGTGCCTGGCCAGGGGCCGGGGAGCTGTTTTTT.

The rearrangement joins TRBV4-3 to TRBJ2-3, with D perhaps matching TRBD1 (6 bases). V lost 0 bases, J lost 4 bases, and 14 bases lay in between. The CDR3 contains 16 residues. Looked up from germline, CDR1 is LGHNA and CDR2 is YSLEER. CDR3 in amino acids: CASSQEAQGSADTQYF. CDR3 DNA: TGCGCCAGCAGCCAAGAAGCCCAGGGGAGTGCAGATACGCAGTATTTT.

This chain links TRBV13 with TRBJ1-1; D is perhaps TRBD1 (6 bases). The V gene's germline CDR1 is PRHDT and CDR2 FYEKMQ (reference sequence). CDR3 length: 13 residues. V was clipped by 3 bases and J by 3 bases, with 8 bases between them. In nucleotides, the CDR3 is TGTGCCAGCAGCTTCAGGGGCTACACTGAAGCTTTCTTT. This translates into CASSFRGYTEAFF.

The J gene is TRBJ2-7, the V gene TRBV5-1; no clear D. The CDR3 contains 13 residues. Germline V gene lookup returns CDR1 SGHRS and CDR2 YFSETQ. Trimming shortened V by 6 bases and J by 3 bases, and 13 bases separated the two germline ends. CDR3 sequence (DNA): TGCGCCAGCATGTTGATTTCGGGCTACGAGCAGTACTTC. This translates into CASMLISGYEQYF. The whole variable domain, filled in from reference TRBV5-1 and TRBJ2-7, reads KAGVTQTPRYLIKTRGQQVTLSCSPISGHRSVSWYQQTPGQGLQFLFEYFSETQRNKGNFPGRFSGRQFSNSRSEMNVSTLELGDSALYLCASMLISGYEQYFGPGTRLTVT.

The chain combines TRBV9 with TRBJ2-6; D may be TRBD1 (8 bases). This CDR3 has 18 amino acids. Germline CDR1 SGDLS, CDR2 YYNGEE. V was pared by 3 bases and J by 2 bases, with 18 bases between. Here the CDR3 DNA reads TGTGCCAGCAGCGAGGGAGGGACAGGCGGGGCTGGGGCCAACGTCCTGACTTTC. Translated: CASSEGGTGGAGANVLTF.

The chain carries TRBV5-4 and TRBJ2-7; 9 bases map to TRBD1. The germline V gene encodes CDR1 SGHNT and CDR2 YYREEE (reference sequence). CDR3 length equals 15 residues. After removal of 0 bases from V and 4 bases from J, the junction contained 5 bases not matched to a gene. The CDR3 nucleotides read TGTGCCAGCAGCTTGGATTGGACAGGGGCTTACGAGCAGTACTTC. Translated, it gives CASSLDWTGAYEQYF.

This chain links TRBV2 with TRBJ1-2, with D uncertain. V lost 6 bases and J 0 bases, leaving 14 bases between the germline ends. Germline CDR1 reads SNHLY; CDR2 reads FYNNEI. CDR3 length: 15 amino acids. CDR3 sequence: CASRDLRRTNYGYTF. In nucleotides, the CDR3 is TGTGCCAGCAGAGACCTCCGGAGAACTAACTATGGCTACACCTTC.

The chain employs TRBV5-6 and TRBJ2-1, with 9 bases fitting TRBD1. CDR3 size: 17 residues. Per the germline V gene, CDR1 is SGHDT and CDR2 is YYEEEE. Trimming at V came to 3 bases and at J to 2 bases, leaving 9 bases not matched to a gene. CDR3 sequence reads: CASSSLQGQGAYNEQFF. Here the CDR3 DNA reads TGTGCCAGCAGCTCGTTACAGGGACAGGGAGCCTACAATGAGCAGTTCTTC.

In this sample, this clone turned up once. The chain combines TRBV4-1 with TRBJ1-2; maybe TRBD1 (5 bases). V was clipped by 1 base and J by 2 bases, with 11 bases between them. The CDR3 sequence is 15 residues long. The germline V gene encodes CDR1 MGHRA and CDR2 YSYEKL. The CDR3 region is CASSQVGGSNYGYTF. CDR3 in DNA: TGCGCCAGCAGCCAAGTTGGGGGGTCCAACTATGGCTACACCTTC.